Sequencing of this T cell receptor beta chain was carried out in a study of Graves' ophthalmopathy and Graves' hyperthyroidism. General study results and limits: In separating ophthalmopathy from stable hyperthyroidism, a 13-signature model achieved 87.88% sensitivity and around 80% specificity.

This CDR3 spans 14 amino acids. With V trimmed by 5 bases and J by 3 bases, 4 bases remained unmatched. Aged 18 to 65, hyperthyroidism patients had been newly diagnosed, with under 2 months' duration. This clonotype has ten or more counts. Its antigen is undetermined. Using RNA transcripts, the TCR beta CDR3 regions were amplified. An opening RT-PCR round employed HTBI primers and preceded a second-round multiplex PCR. TCRdb independently ran MiXCR on the multiplex PCR reads; one entry per CDR3 protein. Of 450,000 to 600,000 distinct CDR3 sequences in the sample, roughly 39% were seen once. The rearrangement uses TRBV12-3 or TRBV12-4 and TRBJ2-7, with 10 bases matching TRBD1. The clonotype originates from an adult man with Graves' hyperthyroidism. Sequenced input: peripheral blood or thyroid tissue (not recorded which). In nucleotides, the CDR3 is TGTGCCAGCAGTCGCCGGGACAGGGGCTACGAGCAGTACTTC. Its protein is CASSRRDRGYEQYF.